This TCR beta chain was sequenced in a study of graft-versus-host responses after intestinal transplantation. Study in general: Tacrolimus plus steroids were given to all recipients for roughly 3 years, preceded by anti-thymocyte globulin induction.

General study points: Some GvH clones were seen earlier in gut or blood, suggesting intestinal origin. Among circulating GvH clones, peak levels were associated with early post-transplant declines in HvG clones.

Sequenced by immunoSEQ multiplex PCR; TCRdb stores in-frame clones only, minus some. The sample lists approximately 80,000 clones; 85% to 90% were seen once. After removal of 5 bases from V and 6 bases from J, the junction contained 11 bases not matched to a gene. The CDR3 totals 16 residues. Germline V gives CDR1 SEHNR, CDR2 FQNEAQ (reference sequence). Worth noting for this clone: Antigen unknown.

The V call is TRBV7-9, the J call TRBJ2-2, with 8 bases matching TRBD1. The input for sequencing was unstimulated CD4+ T cells sorted from spleen or lymph node cells, taken before intestinal transplant. The clonotype originates from a human donor who received an intestinal transplant. Written as DNA, the CDR3 is TGTGCCAGCAGCCAAGGACAGGGTGAAAGGGCCGGGGAGCTGTTTTTT. Its protein product is CASSQGQGERAGELFF.